This TCR beta chain is drawn from a study of T cell repertoires in cytomegalovirus infection. About the research overall: From public TCR beta signatures came an indication of both CMV infection and matching HLA type.

This CDR3 comprises 13 residues. Germline values: CDR1 MNHEY, CDR2 SMNVEV (reference sequence). V shed 6 bases and J 4 bases; nucleotides not matched to a gene: 5. Concerning this clonotype itself: Its antigen remains unidentified.

TCRdb analysed the reads with MiXCR anew, one entry per CDR3 protein. The sample gives around 800,000 distinct CDR3 sequences, approximately 30% of which show up once; 12% is in the top ten. Findings of the study overall: The response measured ex vivo was dominated by TCR beta clonotypes (HLA-C-restricted and CMV-specific).

This receptor was obtained from a human donor in good health (CMV status not recorded). Some clones in this sample may be carry-over from other donors' samples. This rearrangement joins TRBV27 to TRBJ1-2, with 7 bases identical to TRBD1. Sequencing was performed on cultured CD8+ T cells from PBMCs, taken from culture after CMV antigen stimulation. This CDR3 is CASRSGTVYGYTF. CDR3 DNA: TGTGCCAGCAGATCCGGGACAGTCTATGGCTACACCTTC.